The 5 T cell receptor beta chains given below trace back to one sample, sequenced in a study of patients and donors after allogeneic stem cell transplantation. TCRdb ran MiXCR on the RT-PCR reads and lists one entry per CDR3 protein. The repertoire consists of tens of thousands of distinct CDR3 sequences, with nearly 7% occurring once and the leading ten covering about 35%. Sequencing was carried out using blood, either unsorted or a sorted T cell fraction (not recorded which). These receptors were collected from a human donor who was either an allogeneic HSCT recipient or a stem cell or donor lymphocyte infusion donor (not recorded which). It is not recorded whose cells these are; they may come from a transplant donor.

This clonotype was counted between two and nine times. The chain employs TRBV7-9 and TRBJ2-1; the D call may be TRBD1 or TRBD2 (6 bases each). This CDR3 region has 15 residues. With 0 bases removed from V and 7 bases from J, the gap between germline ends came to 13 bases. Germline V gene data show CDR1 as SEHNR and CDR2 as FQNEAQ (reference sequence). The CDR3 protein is CASSLAGGPSNEQFF. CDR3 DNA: TGTGCCAGCAGCTTAGCGGGGGGCCCGAGTAATGAGCAGTTCTTC.

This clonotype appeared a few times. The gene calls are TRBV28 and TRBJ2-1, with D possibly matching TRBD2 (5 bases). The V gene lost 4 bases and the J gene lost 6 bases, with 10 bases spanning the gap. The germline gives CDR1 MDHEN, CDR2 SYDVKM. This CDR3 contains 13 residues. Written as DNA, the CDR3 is TGTGCCAGCAGTTCTCCTAGCCTCAATGAGCAGTTCTTC. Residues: CASSSPSLNEQFF.

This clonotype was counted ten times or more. The CDR3 here is CATSVGDYGYTF. The CDR3 DNA follows: TGTGCCACCAGTGTAGGGGACTATGGCTACACCTTC. The chain is built from TRBV24-1 and TRBJ1-2; maybe TRBD1 (5 bases). Germline CDR1 reads KGHDR; CDR2 reads SFDVKD. The CDR3 runs to 12 residues. V was shortened by 5 bases and J by 3 bases, with 6 bases between the two germline ends.

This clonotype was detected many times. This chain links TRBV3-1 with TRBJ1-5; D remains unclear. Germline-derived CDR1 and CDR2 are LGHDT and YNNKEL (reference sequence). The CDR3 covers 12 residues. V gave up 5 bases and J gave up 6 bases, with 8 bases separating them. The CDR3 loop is CASSSAGQPQHF. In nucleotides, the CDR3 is TGTGCCAGCAGCTCAGCAGGTCAGCCCCAGCATTTT.

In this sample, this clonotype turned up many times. CDR3 protein: CASSLRGPGELFF. For the CDR3, the DNA is TGTGCCAGCAGTTTACGGGGACCCGGGGAGCTGTTTTTT. The rearrangement joins TRBV12-3 or TRBV12-4 to TRBJ2-2, with D possibly being TRBD1 or TRBD2 (5 bases each). V lost 2 bases and J lost 6, with 7 bases in between. This CDR3 spans 13 amino acids.